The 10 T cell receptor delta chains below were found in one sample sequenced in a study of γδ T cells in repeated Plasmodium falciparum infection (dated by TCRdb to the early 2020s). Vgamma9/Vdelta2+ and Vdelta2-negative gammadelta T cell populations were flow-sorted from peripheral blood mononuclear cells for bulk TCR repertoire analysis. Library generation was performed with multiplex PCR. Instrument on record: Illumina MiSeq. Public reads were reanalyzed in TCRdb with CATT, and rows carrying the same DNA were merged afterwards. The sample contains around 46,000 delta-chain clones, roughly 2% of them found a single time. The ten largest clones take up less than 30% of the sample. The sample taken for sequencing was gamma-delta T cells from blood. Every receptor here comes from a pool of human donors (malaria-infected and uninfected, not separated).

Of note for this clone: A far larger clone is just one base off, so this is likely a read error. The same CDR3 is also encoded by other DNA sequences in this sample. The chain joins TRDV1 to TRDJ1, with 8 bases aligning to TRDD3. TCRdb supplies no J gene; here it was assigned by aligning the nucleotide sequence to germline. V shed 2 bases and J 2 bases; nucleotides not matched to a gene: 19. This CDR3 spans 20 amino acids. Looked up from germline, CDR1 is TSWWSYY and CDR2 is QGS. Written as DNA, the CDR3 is TGTGCTCTTGGGGAAGTGTATCCCAGGAGAATGGGGGATTGGACCGATAAACTCATCTTT. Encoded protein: CALGEVYPRRMGDWTDKLIF.

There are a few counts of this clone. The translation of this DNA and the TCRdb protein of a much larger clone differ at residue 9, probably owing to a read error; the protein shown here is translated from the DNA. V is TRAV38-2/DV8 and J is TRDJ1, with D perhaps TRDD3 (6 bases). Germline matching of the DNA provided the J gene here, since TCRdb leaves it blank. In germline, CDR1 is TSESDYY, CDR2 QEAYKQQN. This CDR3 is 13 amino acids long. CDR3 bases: TGTGCTTATAGGGGATACTACACCGGTAAACTCATCTTT. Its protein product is CAYRGYYTGKLIF.

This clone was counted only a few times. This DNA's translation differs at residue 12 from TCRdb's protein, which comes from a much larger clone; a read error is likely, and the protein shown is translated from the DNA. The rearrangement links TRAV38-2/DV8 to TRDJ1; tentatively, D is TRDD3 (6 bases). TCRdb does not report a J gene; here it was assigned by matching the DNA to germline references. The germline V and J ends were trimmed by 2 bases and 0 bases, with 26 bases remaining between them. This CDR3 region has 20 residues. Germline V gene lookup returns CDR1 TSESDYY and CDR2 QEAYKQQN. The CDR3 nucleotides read TGTGCTTATAGGAGTTATGGTGGACGGCTGGGGTCCGGCTACACCGATAAACTCATCTTT. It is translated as CAYRSYGGRLGSGYTDKLIF.

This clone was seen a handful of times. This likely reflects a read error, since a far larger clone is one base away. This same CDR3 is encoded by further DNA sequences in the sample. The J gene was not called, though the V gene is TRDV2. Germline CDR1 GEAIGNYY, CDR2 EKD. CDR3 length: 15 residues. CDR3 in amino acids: CACERRGALTDKLIF. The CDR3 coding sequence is TGTGCCTGTGAGCGGCGGGGGGCCCTCACCGATAAACTTATCTTT.

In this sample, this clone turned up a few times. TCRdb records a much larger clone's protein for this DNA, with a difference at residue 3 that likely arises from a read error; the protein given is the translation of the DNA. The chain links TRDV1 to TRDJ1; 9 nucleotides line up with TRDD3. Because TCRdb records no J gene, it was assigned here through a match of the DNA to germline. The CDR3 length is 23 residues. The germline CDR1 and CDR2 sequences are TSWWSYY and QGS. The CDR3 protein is CAPGEQGYSYAILGDLYTDKLIF. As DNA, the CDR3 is TGTGCTCCTGGGGAACAAGGGTATTCCTACGCTATACTGGGGGACCTGTACACCGATAAACTCATCTTT.

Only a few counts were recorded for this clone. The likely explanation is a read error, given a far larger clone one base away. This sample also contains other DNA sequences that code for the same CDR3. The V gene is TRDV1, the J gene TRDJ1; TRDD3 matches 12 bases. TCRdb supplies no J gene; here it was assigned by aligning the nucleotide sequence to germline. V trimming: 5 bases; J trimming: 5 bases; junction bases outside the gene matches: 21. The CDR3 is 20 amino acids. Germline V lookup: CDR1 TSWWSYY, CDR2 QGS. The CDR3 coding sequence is TGTGCTCTTGGGAGAGGGAAAACCCCCTGGACTGGGGGATACCGAGATAAACTCATCTTT. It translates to CALGRGKTPWTGGYRDKLIF.

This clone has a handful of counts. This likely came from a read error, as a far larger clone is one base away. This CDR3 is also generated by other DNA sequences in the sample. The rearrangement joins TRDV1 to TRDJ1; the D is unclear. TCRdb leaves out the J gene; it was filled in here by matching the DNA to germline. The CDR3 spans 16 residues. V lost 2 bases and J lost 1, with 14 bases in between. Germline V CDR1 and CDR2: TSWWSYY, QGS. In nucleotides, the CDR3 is TGTGCTCTTGGGGAATCCCTCCTGGCCCCCACCGATAAACTCATCTTT. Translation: CALGESLLAPTDKLIF.

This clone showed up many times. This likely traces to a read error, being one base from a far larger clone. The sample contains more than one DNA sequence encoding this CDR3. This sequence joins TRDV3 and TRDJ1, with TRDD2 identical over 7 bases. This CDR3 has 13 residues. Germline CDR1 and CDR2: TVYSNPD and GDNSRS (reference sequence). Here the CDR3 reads CALPLVLTDKLIF. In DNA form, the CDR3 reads TGCGCCCTTCCTCTTGTTCTAACCGATAAACTCATCTTT.

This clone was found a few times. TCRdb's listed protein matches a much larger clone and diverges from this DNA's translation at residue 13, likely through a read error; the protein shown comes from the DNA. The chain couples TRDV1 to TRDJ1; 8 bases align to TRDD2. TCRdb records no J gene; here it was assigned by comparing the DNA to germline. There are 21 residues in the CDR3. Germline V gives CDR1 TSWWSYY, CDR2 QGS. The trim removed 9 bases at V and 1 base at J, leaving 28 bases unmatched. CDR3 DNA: TGTGCTCTCGCTCTTATGCTTCCTACGCCTTGGGGGGTACCCCTCACCGATAAACTCATCTTT. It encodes CALALMLPTPWGVPLTDKLIF.

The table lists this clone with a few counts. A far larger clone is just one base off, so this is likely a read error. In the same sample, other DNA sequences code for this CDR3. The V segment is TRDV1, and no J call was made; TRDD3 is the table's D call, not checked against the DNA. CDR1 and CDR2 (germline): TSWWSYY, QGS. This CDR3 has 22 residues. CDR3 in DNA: TGTGCTCTTGGGGTTCCCTTCCTCCGTCGGGGCTGGGGGACCCGATACACCGATAAACTTATCTTT. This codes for CALGVPFLRRGWGTRYTDKLIF.